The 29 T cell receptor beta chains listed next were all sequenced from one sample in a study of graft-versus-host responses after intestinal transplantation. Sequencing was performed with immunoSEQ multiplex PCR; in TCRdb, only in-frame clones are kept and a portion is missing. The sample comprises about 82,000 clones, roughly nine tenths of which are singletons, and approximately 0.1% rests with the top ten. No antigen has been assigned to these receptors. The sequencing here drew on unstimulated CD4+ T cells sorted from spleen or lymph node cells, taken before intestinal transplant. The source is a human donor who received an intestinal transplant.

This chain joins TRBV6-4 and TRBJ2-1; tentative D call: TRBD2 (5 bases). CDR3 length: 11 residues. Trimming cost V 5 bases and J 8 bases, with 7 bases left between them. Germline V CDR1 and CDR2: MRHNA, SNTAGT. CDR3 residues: CASSREYEQFF. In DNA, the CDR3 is TGTGCCAGCAGTAGGGAGTATGAGCAGTTCTTC.

DNA of the CDR3: TGTGCCAGCAGTGAATGGCTAGCGAACACCGGGGAGCTGTTTTTT. It encodes CASSEWLANTGELFF. The genes are TRBV6-1 and TRBJ2-2; D remains ambiguous. CDR3 length: 15 amino acids. Germline lookup yields CDR1 MNHNS and CDR2 SASEGT. Trimming removed 2 bases from V and 0 bases from J, with 7 bases in between.

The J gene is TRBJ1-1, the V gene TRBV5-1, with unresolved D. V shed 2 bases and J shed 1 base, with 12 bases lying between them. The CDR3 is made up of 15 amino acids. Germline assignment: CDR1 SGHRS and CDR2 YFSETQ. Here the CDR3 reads CASSFDSYRNTEAFF. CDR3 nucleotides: TGCGCCAGCAGCTTCGACTCTTACCGGAACACTGAAGCTTTCTTT.

CDR3 sequence reads: CASSDRSVQPQHF. CDR3 DNA: TGTGCCAGCAGTGATCGGAGTGTTCAGCCCCAGCATTTT. The chain couples TRBV2 to TRBJ1-5; no clear D. V lost 3 bases to trimming and J lost 6 bases, with 9 bases between them. The CDR3 totals 13 residues. Germline-derived CDR1 and CDR2 are SNHLY and FYNNEI.

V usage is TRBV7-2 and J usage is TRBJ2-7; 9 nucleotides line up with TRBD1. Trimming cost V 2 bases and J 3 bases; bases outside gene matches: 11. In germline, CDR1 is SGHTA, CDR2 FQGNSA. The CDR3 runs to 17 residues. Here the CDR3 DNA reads TGTGCCAGCAGCTTAAGCCCAACAGGGGGCGGAGGCTACGAGCAGTACTTC. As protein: CASSLSPTGGGGYEQYF. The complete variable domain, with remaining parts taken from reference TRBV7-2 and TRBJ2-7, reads GAGVSQSPSNKVTEKGKDVELRCDPISGHTALYWYRQSLGQGLEFLIYFQGNSAPDKSGLPSDRFSAERTGGSVSTLTIQRTQQEDSAVYLCASSLSPTGGGGYEQYFGPGTRLTVT.

CDR3 nucleotide sequence: TGCGCCAGCAGCCAAATTACCGGGAGCACAGATACGCAGTATTTT. Its protein is CASSQITGSTDTQYF. V usage is TRBV5-1 and J usage is TRBJ2-3; D unclear. Germline values: CDR1 SGHRS, CDR2 YFSETQ. This CDR3 has 15 residues. V gave up 4 bases and J gave up 0 bases, with 12 bases separating them. Supplemented by reference TRBV5-1 and TRBJ2-3, the full variable domain reads KAGVTQTPRYLIKTRGQQVTLSCSPISGHRSVSWYQQTPGQGLQFLFEYFSETQRNKGNFPGRFSGRQFSNSRSEMNVSTLELGDSALYLCASSQITGSTDTQYFGPGTRLTVL.

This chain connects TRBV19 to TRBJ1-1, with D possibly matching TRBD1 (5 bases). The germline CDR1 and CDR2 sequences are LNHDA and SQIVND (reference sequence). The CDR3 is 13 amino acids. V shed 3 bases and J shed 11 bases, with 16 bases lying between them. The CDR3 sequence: CASSINQEGRAFF. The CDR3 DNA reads TGTGCCAGTAGTATTAATCAGGAGGGGAGGGCTTTCTTT.

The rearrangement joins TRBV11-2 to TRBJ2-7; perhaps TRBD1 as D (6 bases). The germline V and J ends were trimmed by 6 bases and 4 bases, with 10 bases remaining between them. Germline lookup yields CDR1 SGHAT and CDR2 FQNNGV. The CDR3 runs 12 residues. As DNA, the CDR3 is TGTGCCAGCAGTTTCCAGGGGTACGAGCAGTACTTC. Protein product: CASSFQGYEQYF.

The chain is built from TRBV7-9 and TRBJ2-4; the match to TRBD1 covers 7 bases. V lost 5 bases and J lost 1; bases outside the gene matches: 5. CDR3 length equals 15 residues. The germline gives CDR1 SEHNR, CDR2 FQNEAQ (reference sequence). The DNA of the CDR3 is TGTGCCAGCAGCGACGACAGGGTGGCCAAAAACATTCAGTACTTC. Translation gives CASSDDRVAKNIQYF. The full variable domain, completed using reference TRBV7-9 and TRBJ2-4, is DTGVSQNPRHKITKRGQNVTFRCDPISEHNRLYWYRQTLGQGPEFLTYFQNEAQLEKSRLLSDRFSAERPKGSFSTLEIQRTEQGDSAMYLCASSDDRVAKNIQYFGAGTRLSVL.

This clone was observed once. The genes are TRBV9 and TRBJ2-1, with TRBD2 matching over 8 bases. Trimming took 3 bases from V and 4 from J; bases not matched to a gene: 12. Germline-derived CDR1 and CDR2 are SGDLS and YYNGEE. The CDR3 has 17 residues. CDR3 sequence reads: CASSALPAGANYNEQFF. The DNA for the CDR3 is TGTGCCAGCAGCGCCCTCCCAGCGGGGGCGAATTACAATGAGCAGTTCTTC.

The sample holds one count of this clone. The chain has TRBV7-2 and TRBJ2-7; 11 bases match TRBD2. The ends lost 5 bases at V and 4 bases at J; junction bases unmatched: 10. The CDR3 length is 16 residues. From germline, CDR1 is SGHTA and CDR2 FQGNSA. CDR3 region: CASSPRGSGGAYEQYF. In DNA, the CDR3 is TGTGCCAGCAGCCCGCGCGGTAGCGGGGGGGCGTACGAGCAGTACTTC.

The CDR3 coding sequence is TGTGCCAGCAGCTCCTCGCTACGGGGTAGCCACTATGGCTACACCTTC. Protein product: CASSSSLRGSHYGYTF. The chain links TRBV7-9 to TRBJ1-2; D gene unclear. Germline lookup yields CDR1 SEHNR and CDR2 FQNEAQ (reference sequence). Deletions cut 4 bases from V and 3 bases from J, with 18 bases between. The CDR3 is 16 residues long.

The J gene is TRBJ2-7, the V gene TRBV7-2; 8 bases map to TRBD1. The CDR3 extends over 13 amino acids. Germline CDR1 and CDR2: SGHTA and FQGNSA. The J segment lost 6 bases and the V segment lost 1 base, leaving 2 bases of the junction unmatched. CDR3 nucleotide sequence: TGTGCCAGCAGCTTAGGGACAGGGAGCGAGCAGTACTTC. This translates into CASSLGTGSEQYF.

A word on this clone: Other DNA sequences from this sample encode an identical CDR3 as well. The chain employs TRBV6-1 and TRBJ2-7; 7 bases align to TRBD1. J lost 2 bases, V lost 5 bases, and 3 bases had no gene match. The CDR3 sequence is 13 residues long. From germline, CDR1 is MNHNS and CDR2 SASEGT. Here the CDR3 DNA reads TGTGCCAGCAGTAGACAGGGAACCTACGAGCAGTACTTC. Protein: CASSRQGTYEQYF.

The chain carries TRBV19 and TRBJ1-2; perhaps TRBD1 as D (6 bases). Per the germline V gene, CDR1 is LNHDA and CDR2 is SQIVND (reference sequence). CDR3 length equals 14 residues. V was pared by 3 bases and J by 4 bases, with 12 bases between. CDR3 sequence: CASSMGGGPYGYTF. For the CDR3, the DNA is TGTGCCAGTAGTATGGGGGGGGGCCCCTATGGCTACACCTTC.

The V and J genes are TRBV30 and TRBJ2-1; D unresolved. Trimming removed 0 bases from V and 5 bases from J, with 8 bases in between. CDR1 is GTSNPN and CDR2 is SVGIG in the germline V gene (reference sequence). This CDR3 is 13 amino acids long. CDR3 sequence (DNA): TGTGCCTGGAGTGTTGGAGTTAACAATGAGCAGTTCTTC. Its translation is CAWSVGVNNEQFF.

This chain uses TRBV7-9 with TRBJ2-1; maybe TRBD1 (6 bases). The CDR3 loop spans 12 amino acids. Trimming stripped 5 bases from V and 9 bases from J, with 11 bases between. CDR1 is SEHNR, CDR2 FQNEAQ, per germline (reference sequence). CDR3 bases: TGTGCCAGCAGCGTACAGGGCGGTGAGCAGTTCTTC. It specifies CASSVQGGEQFF.

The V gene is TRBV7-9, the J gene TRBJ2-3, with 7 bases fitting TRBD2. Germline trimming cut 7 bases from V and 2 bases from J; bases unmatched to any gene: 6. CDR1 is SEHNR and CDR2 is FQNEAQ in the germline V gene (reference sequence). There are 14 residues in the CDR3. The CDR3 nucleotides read TGTGCCAGCATGCGCGGGGGTTCCACAGATACGCAGTATTTT. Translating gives CASMRGGSTDTQYF.

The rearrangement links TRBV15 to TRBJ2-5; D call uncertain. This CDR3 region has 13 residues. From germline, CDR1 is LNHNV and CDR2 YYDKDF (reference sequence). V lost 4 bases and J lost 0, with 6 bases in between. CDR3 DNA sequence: TGTGCCACCAGCATTTCGTACCAAGAGACCCAGTACTTC. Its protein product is CATSISYQETQYF.

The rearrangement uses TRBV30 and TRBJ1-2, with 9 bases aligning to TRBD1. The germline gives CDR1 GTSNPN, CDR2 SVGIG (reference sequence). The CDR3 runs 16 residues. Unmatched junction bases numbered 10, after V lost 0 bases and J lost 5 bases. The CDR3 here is CAWSVRTGVERYGYTF. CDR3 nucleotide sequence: TGTGCCTGGAGTGTACGGACAGGGGTGGAAAGATATGGCTACACCTTC.

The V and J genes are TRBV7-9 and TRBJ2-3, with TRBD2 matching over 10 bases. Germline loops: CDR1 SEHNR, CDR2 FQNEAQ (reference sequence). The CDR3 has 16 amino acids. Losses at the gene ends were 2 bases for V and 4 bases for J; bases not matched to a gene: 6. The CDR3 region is CASSLRASGGPDTQYF. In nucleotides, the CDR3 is TGTGCCAGCAGCTTAAGGGCTAGCGGGGGCCCAGATACGCAGTATTTT.

In nucleotides, the CDR3 is TGTGCCAGCAGCCCTCGGACAGGGGCGGCAAGGGGGGAGACCCAGTACTTC. Its protein product is CASSPRTGAARGETQYF. The gene calls are TRBV7-9 and TRBJ2-5, with TRBD1 matching 9 bases. Germline values: CDR1 SEHNR, CDR2 FQNEAQ (reference sequence). The CDR3 has 17 residues. The V segment lost 5 bases and the J segment 5 bases; nucleotides outside the gene matches: 15.

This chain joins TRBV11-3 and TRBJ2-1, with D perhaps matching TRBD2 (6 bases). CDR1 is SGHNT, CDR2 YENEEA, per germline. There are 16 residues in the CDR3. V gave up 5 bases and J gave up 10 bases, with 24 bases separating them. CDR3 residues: CASSESNPGTAYEQFF. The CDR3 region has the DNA TGTGCCAGCAGCGAATCCAATCCTGGGACTGCCTACGAGCAGTTCTTC.

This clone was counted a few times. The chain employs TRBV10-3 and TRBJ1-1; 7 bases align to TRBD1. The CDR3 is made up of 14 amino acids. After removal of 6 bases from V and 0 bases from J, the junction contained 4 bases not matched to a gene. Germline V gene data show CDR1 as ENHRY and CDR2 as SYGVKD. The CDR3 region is CAIRLDRLNTEAFF. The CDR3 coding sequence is TGTGCCATCAGGCTGGACAGGCTGAACACTGAAGCTTTCTTT.

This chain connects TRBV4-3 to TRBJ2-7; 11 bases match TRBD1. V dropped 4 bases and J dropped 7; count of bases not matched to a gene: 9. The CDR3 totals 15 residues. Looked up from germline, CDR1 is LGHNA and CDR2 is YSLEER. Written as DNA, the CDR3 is TGCGCCAGCAGCCCGGGGACAGGGGGAAGTGGGGAGCAGTACTTC. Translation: CASSPGTGGSGEQYF.

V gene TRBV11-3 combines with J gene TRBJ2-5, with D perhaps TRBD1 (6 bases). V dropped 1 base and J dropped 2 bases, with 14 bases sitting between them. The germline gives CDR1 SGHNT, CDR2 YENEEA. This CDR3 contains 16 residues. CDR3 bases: TGTGCCAGCAGCTTAGGGTTTTCGGACAGTCAAGAGACCCAGTACTTC. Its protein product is CASSLGFSDSQETQYF. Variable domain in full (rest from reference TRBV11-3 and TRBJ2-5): EAGVVQSPRYKIIEKKQPVAFWCNPISGHNTLYWYLQNLGQGPELLIRYENEEAVDDSQLPKDRFSAERLKGVDSTLKIQPAELGDSAVYLCASSLGFSDSQETQYFGPGTRLLVL.

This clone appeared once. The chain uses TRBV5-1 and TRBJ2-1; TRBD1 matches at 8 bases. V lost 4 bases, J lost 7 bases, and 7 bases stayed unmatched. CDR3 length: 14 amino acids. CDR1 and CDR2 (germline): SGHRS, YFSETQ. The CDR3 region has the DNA TGCGCCAGCAGCACGGGACAGGTGGGGAATGAGCAGTTCTTC. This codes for CASSTGQVGNEQFF.

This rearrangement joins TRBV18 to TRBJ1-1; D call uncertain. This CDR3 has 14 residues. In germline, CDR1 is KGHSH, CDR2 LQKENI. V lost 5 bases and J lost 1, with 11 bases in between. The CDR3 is CASSYLEGNTEAFF. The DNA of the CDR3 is TGTGCCAGCTCATACCTTGAGGGGAACACTGAAGCTTTCTTT.

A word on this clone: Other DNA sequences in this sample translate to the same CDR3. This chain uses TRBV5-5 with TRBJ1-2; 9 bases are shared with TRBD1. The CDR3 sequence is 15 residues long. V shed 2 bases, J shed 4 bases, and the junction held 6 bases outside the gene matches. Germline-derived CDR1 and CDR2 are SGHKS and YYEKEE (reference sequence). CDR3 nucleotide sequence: TGTGCCAGCAGCTTACCGGGACAGGGAAGCTATGGCTACACCTTC. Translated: CASSLPGQGSYGYTF.